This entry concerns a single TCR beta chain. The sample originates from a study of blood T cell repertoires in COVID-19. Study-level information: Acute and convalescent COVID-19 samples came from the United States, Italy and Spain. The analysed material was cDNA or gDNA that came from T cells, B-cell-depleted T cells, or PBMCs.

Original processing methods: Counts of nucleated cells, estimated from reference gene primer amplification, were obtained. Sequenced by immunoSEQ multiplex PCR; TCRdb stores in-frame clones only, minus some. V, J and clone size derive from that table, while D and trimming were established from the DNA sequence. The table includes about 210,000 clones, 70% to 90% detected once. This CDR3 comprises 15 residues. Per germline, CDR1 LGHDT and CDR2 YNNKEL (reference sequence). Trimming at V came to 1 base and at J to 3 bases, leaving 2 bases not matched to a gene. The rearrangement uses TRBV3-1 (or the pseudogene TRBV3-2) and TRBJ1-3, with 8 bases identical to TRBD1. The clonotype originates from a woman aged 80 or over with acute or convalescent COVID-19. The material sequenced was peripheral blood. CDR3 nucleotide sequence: TGTGCCAGCAGCCAAGCAGGGGGCCGTGGAAACACCATATATTTT. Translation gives CASSQAGGRGNTIYF.